The present T cell receptor beta chain was sequenced within a study of T cell responses to AZD1222 COVID-19 vaccine. Using immunoSEQ multiplex PCR, the repertoire was profiled, and TCRdb retains in-frame clones only, with some absent. In the table there are about 110,000 clones, less than 95% of which are singletons. Germline V gene lookup returns CDR1 SGHAT and CDR2 FQNNGV. V trimming: 6 bases; J trimming: 4 bases; junction bases outside the gene matches: 4. The CDR3 runs 15 residues. Points from the study as a whole: Regions 160-218 and 743-854 held dominance among vaccine-associated CD4 TCRs, which spanned spike. The donor cohort was predominantly white British with a female majority, and clonal diversity may have been underestimated.

Note on this clone: Its antigen remains unknown.

The input for sequencing was peripheral blood, taken 28 days after the second AZD1222 dose. This clonotype was obtained from an adult who received the AZD1222 COVID-19 vaccine. The chain combines TRBV11-2 with TRBJ2-7; 15 bases line up with TRBD2. CDR3 DNA sequence: TGTGCCAGCAGACCGGGACTAGCGGGGGGATACGAGCAGTACTTC. Amino acids: CASRPGLAGGYEQYF.